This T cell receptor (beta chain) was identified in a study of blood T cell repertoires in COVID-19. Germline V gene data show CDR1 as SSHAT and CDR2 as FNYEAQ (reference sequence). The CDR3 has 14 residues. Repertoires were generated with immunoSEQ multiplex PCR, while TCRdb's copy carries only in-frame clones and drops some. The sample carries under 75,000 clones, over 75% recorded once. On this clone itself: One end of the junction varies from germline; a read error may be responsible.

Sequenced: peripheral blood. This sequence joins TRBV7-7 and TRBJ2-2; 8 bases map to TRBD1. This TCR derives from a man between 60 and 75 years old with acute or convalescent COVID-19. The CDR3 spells CASSPRTGPGELFF. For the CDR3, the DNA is TGTGCTAGCAGCCCGCGGACAGGGCCCGGGGAGCTGTTTTTT. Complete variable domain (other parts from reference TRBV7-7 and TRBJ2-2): GAGVSQSPRYKVTKRGQDVTLRCDPISSHATLYWYQQALGQGPEFLTYFNYEAQPDKSGLPSDRFSAERPEGSISTLTIQRTEQRDSAMYRCASSPRTGPGELFFGEGSRLTVL.